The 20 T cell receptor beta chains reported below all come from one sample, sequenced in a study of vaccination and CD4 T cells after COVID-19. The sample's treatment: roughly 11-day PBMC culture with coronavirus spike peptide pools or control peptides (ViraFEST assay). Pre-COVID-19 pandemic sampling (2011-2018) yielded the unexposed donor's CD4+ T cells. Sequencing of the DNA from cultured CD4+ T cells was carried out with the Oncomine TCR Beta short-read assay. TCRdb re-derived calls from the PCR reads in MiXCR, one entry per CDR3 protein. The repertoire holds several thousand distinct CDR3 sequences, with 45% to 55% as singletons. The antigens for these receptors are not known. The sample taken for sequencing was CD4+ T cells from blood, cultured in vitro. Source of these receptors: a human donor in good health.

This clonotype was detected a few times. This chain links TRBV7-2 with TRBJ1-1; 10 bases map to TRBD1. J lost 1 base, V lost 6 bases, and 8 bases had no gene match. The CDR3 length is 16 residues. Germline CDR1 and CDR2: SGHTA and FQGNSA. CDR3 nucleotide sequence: TGTGCCAGCAGAAGGGACAGGGGTACCTGGAACACTGAAGCTTTCTTT. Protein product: CASRRDRGTWNTEAFF.

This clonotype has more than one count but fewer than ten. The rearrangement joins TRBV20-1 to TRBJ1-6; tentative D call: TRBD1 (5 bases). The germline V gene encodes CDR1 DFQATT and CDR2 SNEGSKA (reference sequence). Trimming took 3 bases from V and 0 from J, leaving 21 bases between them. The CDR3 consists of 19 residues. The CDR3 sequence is CSARKYGGVQSSYNSPLHF. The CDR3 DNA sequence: TGCAGTGCTAGGAAGTATGGAGGGGTCCAGAGCTCCTATAATTCACCCCTCCACTTT.

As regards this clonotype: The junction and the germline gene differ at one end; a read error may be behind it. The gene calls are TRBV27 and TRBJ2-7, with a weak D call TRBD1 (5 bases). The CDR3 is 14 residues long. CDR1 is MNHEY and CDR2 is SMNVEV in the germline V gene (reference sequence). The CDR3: CVSSYRQSSYEQYF. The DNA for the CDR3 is TGTGTCAGCAGTTACCGACAGAGCTCCTACGAGCAGTACTTC.

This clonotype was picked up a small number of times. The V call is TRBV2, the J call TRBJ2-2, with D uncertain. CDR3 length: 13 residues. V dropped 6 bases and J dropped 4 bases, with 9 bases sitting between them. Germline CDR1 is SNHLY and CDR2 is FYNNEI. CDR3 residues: CASSPQSTGELFF. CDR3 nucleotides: TGTGCCAGCAGCCCACAGAGCACCGGGGAGCTGTTTTTT.

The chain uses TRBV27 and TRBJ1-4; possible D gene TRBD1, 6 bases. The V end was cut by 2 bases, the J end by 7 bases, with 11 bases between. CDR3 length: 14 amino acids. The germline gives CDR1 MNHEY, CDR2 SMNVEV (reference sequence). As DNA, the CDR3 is TGTGCCAGCAGTTTAGGGGGGCTCGGTGAAAAACTGTTTTTT. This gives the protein CASSLGGLGEKLFF.

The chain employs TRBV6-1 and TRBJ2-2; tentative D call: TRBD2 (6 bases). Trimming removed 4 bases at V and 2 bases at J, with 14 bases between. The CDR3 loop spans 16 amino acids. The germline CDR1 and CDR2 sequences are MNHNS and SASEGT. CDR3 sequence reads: CASSAVGSDNTGELFF. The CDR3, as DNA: TGTGCCAGCAGTGCAGTCGGGAGCGACAACACCGGGGAGCTGTTTTTT.

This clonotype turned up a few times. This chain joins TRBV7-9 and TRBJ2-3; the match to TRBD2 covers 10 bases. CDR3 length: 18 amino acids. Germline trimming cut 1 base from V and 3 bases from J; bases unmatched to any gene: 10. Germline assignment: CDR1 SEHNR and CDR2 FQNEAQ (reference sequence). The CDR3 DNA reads TGTGCCAGCAGCTTAGGGACTCTAGCGGGAGATGGTACAGATACGCAGTATTTT. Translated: CASSLGTLAGDGTDTQYF. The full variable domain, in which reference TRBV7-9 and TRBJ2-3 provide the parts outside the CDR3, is DTGVSQNPRHKITKRGQNVTFRCDPISEHNRLYWYRQTLGQGPEFLTYFQNEAQLEKSRLLSDRFSAERPKGSFSTLEIQRTEQGDSAMYLCASSLGTLAGDGTDTQYFGPGTRLTVL.

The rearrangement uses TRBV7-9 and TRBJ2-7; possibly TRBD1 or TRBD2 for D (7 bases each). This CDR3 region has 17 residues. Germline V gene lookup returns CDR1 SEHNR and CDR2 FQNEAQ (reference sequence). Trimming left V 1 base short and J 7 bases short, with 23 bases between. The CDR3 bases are TGTGCCAGCAGCTTAGAGGGAGGGGGCGCCAAGAGGAGGGAGCAGTACTTC. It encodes CASSLEGGGAKRREQYF.

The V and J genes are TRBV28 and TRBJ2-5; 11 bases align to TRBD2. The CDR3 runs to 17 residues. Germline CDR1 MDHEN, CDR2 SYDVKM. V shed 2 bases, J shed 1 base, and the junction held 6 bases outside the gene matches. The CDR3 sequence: CASSLPGLAGTQETQYF. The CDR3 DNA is TGTGCCAGCAGTTTACCCGGACTAGCGGGCACCCAAGAGACCCAGTACTTC.

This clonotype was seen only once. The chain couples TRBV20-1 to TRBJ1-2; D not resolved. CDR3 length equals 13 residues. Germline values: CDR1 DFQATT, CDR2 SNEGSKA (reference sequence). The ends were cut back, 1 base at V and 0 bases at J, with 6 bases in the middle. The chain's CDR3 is CSARAGTNYGYTF. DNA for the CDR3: TGCAGTGCTAGAGCGGGGACTAACTATGGCTACACCTTC.

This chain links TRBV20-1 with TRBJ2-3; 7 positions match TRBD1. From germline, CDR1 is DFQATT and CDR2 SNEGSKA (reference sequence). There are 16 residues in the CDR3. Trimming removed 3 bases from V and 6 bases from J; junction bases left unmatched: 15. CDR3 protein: CSARGQRRDRVDTQYF. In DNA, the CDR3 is TGCAGTGCTAGGGGACAGAGGAGAGACCGGGTCGATACGCAGTATTTT.

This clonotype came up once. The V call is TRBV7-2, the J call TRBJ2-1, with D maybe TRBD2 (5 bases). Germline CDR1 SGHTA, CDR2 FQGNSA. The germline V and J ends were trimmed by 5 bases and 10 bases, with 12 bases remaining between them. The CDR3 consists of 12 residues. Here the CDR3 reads CASSLPGLEQFF. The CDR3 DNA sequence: TGTGCCAGCAGCCTCCCCGGACTGGAGCAGTTCTTC.

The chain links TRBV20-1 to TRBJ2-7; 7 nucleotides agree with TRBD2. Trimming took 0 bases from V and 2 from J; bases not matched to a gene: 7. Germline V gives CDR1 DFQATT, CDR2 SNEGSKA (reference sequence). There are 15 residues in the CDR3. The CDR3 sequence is CSARDSGGAAYEQYF. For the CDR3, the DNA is TGCAGTGCTAGAGATTCGGGAGGAGCGGCCTACGAGCAGTACTTC.

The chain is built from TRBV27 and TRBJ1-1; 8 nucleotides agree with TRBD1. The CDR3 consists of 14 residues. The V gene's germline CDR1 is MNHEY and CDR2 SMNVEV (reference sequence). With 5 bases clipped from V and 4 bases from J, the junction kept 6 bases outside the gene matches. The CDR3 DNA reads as TGTGCCAGCAGTCTTTCGACAGGGGCCACTGAAGCTTTCTTT. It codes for CASSLSTGATEAFF.

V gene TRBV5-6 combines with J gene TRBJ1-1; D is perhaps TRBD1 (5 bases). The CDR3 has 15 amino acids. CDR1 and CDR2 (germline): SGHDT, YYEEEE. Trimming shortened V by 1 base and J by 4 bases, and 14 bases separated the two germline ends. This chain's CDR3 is CASSLWAGLGTEAFF. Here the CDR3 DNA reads TGTGCCAGCAGCTTGTGGGCGGGGCTGGGCACTGAAGCTTTCTTT.

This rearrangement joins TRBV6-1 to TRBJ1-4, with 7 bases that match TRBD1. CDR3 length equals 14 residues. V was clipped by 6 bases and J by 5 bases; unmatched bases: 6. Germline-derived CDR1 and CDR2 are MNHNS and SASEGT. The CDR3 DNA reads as TGTGCCAGCAGGAGGGACAGTCTCAATGAAAAACTGTTTTTT. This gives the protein CASRRDSLNEKLFF.

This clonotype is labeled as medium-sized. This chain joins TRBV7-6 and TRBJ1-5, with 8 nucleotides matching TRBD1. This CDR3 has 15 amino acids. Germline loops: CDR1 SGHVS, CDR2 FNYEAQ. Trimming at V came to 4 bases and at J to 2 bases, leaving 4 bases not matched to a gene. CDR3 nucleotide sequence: TGTGCCAGCAGCTCATTACAGGGGGGCAATCAGCCCCAGCATTTT. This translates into CASSSLQGGNQPQHF.

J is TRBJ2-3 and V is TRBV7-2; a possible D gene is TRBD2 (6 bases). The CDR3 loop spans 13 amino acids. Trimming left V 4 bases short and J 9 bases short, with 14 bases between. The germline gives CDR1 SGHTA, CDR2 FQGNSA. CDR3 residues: CASSSLAPGTQYF. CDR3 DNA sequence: TGTGCCAGCAGCTCCCTAGCGCCCGGGACGCAGTATTTT.

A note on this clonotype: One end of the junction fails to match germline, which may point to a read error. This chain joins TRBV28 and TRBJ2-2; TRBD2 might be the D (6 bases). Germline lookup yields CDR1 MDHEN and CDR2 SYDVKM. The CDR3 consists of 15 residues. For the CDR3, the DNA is TGTGTCAGCAGTACCCGCGGCGGGGACGTCGGGGAGCTGTTTTTT. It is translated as CVSSTRGGDVGELFF.

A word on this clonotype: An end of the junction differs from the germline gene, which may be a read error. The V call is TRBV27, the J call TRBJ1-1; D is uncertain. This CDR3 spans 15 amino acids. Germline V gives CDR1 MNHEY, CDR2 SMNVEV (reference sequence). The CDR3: CGSSLSAGWNTEAFF. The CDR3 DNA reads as TGTGGCAGCAGTTTATCGGCAGGCTGGAACACTGAAGCTTTCTTT.